This record concerns one T cell receptor beta chain sequence. Antigen: not known. 13 Jbeta primers and 60 Vbeta primers were used for the PCR. Some clones are missing from TCRdb's copy, which holds only in-frame ones; the method was immunoSEQ multiplex PCR. The data show roughly 190,000 clones, about 70% seen once. The data were obtained in a study of cytomegalovirus exposure and HLA in healthy donors. Study observations and caveats: Analysis was carried out at a later point, and it linked a missense DCLRE1C variant to TCR beta V- and J-gene trimming. Researchers reported in a later analysis that common viral pathogens appeared linked to several top clusters. Prior analysis indicated that the majority of TCR beta V segments exhibited productivity approximately 87% or approximately 30% of the time.

Trimming cost V 3 bases and J 5 bases, with 11 bases left between them. CDR1 is LGHNA and CDR2 is YNFKEQ in the germline V gene. This CDR3 has 14 amino acids. The clonotype was recovered from a woman between 25 and 40 years old in good health and CMV-seronegative. This chain joins TRBV4-2 and TRBJ2-4; D is unresolved. Input material: PBMCs. CDR3 residues: CASSHVSIENIQYF. CDR3 DNA: TGTGCCAGCAGCCATGTCTCTATTGAAAACATTCAGTACTTC.